The rows below give T cell receptor beta chains drawn from one sample of a study of radiotherapy plus CTLA-4 blockade in lung cancer. Assay: immunoSEQ multiplex PCR; the TCRdb copy retains only in-frame clones and omits some. The repertoire holds fewer than 150,000 clones, with approximately 84% as singletons. Sample: peripheral blood, taken from a patient treated with radiotherapy plus ipilimumab. These receptor sequences come from a human donor with non-small cell lung cancer who had a partial response to radiotherapy plus ipilimumab. Both conserved end residues are trimmed from each CDR3.

J,V,CDR3
TRBJ1-1,TRBV2,ASRADRNTEAF
TRBJ2-1,TRBV5-1,ASSLVLAEHEQF
TRBJ2-7,TRBV27,ASSTGLAGVRSYEQY
TRBJ2-1,TRBV5-1,ASSFNRDDEQF
TRBJ2-2,TRBV6-6,ASKKGLAGPGELF
TRBJ1-5,TRBV19,ASSITGTGDGNQPQH
TRBJ1-6,TRBV16,ASSQSTGGPLH
TRBJ2-2,TRBV19,ASSRLAGDTGELF
TRBJ1-1,TRBV4-1,ASSPQTGQGVMNTEAF
TRBJ2-2,TRBV6-5,ASSRTGQNTGELF
TRBJ2-4,TRBV30,AWSKTSDRSSIQY
TRBJ1-1,TRBV6-1,ASSEARGTEAF
TRBJ1-2,TRBV30,AWSHQGASNYGYT
TRBJ1-3,TRBV9,ASSVRDRDDTIY
TRBJ1-1,TRBV4-2,ASSQAQANTEAF
TRBJ1-2,TRBV5-1,ASSLAGYGYT
TRBJ2-1,TRBV7-3,ASSPDRGTYNEQF
TRBJ2-3,TRBV6-1,ASTQEADTQY
TRBJ2-4,TRBV2,ASRDRGDIQY
TRBJ2-1,TRBV5-1,ASSGEHEQF
TRBJ2-1,TRBV7-2,ASSSRLAWSHNEQF
TRBJ2-2,TRBV4-2,ASSFVRGLTGELF
TRBJ1-5,TRBV30,AWTPGGYSNQPQH
TRBJ1-1,TRBV12-5,ASGLQGFTEAF
TRBJ2-1,TRBV19,ASSIGGGRPWNEQF
TRBJ2-7,TRBV7-9,ASSQGRGEQY
TRBJ2-3,TRBV12-5,ASGLIRTGTGNDTQY
TRBJ2-7,TRBV28,ASTGTGAIEDEQY